This T cell receptor (beta chain) was recorded in a study of blood T cell repertoires in COVID-19. Participant reports of clinical history set cohort assignment. Original handling: Reference gene primers were amplified, and this amplification served to estimate nucleated cell counts. Only in-frame clones appear in the TCRdb table, and some are missing; sequencing was by immunoSEQ multiplex PCR. Clone size and the V and J calls come from that table; the DNA yielded D and trimming. The repertoire holds under 250,000 clones, with just over 85% as singletons. Germline V gene sequence: CDR1 ENHRY, CDR2 SYGVKD. Unmatched junction bases numbered 8, after V lost 7 bases and J lost 6 bases. There are 13 residues in the CDR3.

This receptor was identified in a man aged 40-55 years who had recovered from COVID-19. The material sequenced was PBMCs or T cells enriched from blood (not recorded which). The gene calls are TRBV10-3 and TRBJ1-2; the match to TRBD1 covers 7 bases. The CDR3 DNA reads as TGTGCCATCACCAGAGGGACAGAGGATGGCTACACCTTC. Amino acid sequence: CAITRGTEDGYTF.